What follows are 4 T cell receptor beta chains derived from one specimen sequenced in a study of vaccination and CD4 T cells after COVID-19. Antigens of these TCRs are unknown. Treatment meaning: approximately 9-day PBMC culture with coronavirus spike peptide pools or control peptides (ViraFEST assay). It was before the COVID-19 pandemic (2011-2018) that the unexposed donor's CD4+ T cells were collected. The Oncomine TCR Beta short-read assay sequenced DNA from cultured CD4+ T cells. TCRdb re-called the PCR reads through MiXCR, storing one row per CDR3 protein. The table includes 3,000 to 4,500 distinct CDR3 sequences, around 25% detected once. Sample: CD4+ T cells from blood, cultured in vitro. The receptors originated from a human donor in good health.

The chain couples TRBV6-2 or TRBV6-3 to TRBJ2-1; 12 bases are shared with TRBD2. The V segment lost 7 bases and the J segment 7 bases; nucleotides outside the gene matches: 8. This CDR3 is 15 amino acids long. Germline assignment: CDR1 MNHEY and CDR2 SVGEGT. CDR3 DNA sequence: TGTGCCAGCAACCCTAGCGGGGGGGCGGGGAATGAGCAGTTCTTC. Translating it yields CASNPSGGAGNEQFF.

This clonotype was observed a handful of times. The rearrangement uses TRBV20-1 and TRBJ1-1, with a tentative D call TRBD1 (5 bases). CDR3 length: 12 amino acids. CDR1 and CDR2 from the germline V gene are DFQATT and SNEGSKA (reference sequence). The V gene lost 6 bases and the J gene lost 3 bases, with 11 bases spanning the gap. CDR3 loop: CSALRQYTEAFF. The CDR3 DNA sequence: TGCAGTGCACTTAGACAGTACACTGAAGCTTTCTTT.

This chain connects TRBV20-1 to TRBJ2-7, with 9 bases aligning to TRBD1. Germline V gene sequence: CDR1 DFQATT, CDR2 SNEGSKA (reference sequence). The trim removed 6 bases at V and 2 bases at J, leaving 8 bases unmatched. This CDR3 is 14 amino acids long. DNA of the CDR3: TGCAGTGCCGAACCGGGACAGGGCACCTACGAGCAGTACTTC. Encoded protein: CSAEPGQGTYEQYF.

This chain links TRBV2 with TRBJ1-1; D remains ambiguous. Deletions cut 3 bases from V and 0 bases from J, with 5 bases between. The CDR3 sequence is 13 residues long. Germline-derived CDR1 and CDR2 are SNHLY and FYNNEI. The CDR3, as DNA: TGTGCCAGCAGTGATGAGGTGAACACTGAAGCTTTCTTT. This translates into CASSDEVNTEAFF.